This TCR beta chain was sequenced during a study of PD-1 blockade in classical Hodgkin lymphoma. Study details: Nivolumab was administered to patients intravenously at 3 mg/kg every 2 weeks.

The protocol was immunoSEQ multiplex PCR, while the TCRdb copy is restricted to in-frame clones and leaves out a portion. The data contain about 18,000 clones, around 75% of them singletons. This clone is a singleton in its sample. Its antigen remains unknown. Regarding the study as a whole: CD8+ TCR diversity did not rise significantly by C4D1, unlike CD4+. Some patients began nivolumab under 1 year after ASCT. These patients were excluded from later analyses.

Relapse after autologous stem cell transplantation occurred in every patient, and brentuximab vedotin exposure varied. Complete response, partial response or progressive disease were the best responses. The CDR3 consists of 13 residues. CDR1 is GTSNPN, CDR2 SVGIG, per germline (reference sequence). V gave up 4 bases and J gave up 5 bases; unmatched junction bases: 6. The input for sequencing was peripheral blood mononuclear cells (PBMCs), taken before the second cycle of nivolumab. The chain combines TRBV30 with TRBJ1-1; 8 nucleotides agree with TRBD1. The sequence was collected from a human donor with classical Hodgkin lymphoma. The CDR3 here is CAWTLTGDTEAFF. CDR3 DNA sequence: TGTGCCTGGACCTTGACAGGGGATACTGAAGCTTTCTTT.